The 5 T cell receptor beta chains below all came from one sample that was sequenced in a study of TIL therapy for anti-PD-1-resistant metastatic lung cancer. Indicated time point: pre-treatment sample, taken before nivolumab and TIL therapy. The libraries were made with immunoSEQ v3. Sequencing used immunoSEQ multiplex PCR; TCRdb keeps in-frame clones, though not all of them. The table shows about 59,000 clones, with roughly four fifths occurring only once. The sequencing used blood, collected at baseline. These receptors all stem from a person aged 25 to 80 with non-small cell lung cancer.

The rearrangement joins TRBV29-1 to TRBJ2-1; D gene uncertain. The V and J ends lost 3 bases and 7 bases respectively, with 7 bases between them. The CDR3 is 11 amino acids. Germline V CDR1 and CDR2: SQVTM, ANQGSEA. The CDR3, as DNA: TGCAGCGTTGATATCCGGAATGAGCAGTTCTTC. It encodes CSVDIRNEQFF.

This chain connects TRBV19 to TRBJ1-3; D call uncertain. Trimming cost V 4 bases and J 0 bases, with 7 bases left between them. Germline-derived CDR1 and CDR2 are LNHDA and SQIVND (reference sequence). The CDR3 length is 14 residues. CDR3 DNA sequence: TGTGCCAGTAGTAGAGGAGGCTCTGGAAACACCATATATTTT. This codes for CASSRGGSGNTIYF.

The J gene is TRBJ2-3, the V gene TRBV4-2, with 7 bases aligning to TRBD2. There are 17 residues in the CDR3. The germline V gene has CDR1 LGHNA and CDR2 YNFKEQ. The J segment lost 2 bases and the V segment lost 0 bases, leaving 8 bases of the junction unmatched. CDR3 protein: CASSQEPSGFLTDTQYF. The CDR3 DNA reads TGTGCCAGCAGCCAAGAGCCTAGCGGATTTCTCACAGATACGCAGTATTTT.

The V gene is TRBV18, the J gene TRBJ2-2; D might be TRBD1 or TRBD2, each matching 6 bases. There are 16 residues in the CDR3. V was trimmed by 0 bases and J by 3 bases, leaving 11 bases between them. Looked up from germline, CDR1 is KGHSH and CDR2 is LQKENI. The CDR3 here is CASSPPGGRYTGELFF. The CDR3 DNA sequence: TGTGCCAGCTCACCACCGGGGGGCCGGTACACCGGGGAGCTGTTTTTT.

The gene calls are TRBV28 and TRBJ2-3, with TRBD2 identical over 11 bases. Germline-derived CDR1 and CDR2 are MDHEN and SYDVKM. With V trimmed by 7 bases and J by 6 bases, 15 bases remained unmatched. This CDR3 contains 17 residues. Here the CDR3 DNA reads TGTGCCAGCACCCCCACTGGTAGCGGGAGGGATCGTGATACGCAGTATTTT. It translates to CASTPTGSGRDRDTQYF.